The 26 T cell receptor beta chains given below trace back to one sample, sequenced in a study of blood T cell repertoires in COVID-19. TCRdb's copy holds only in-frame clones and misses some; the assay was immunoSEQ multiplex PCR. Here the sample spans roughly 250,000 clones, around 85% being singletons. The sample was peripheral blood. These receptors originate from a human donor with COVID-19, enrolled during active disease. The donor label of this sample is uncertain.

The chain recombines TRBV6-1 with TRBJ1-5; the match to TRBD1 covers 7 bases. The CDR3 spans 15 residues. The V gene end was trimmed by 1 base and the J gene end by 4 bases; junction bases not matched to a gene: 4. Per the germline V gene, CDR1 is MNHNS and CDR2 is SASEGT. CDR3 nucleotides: TGTGCCAGCAGTGAAGGACAGGGTGGGAATCAGCCCCAGCATTTT. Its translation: CASSEGQGGNQPQHF.

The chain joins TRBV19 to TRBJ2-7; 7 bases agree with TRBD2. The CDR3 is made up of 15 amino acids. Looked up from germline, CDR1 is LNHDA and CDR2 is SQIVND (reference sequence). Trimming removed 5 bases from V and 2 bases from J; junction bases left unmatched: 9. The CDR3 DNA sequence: TGTGCCAGTAGTGCGTCCGGGACTACCCCCTACGAGCAGTACTTC. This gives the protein CASSASGTTPYEQYF.

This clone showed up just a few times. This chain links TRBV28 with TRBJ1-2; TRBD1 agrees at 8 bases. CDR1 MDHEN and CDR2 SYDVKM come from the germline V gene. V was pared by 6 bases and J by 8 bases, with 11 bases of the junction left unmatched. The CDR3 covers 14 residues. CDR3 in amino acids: CASSPRGREFGYTF. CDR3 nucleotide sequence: TGTGCCAGCAGCCCCAGGGGGCGCGAATTCGGCTACACCTTC.

The DNA of the CDR3 is TGTGCCAGCTCACCTCAGGGGTGGAACACTGAAGCTTTCTTT. It is translated as CASSPQGWNTEAFF. V is TRBV18 and J is TRBJ1-1, with a possible D match to TRBD1 (6 bases). Germline V gene data show CDR1 as KGHSH and CDR2 as LQKENI. The CDR3 extends over 14 amino acids. Trimming took off 3 bases at V and 1 base at J, with 9 bases between the two ends.

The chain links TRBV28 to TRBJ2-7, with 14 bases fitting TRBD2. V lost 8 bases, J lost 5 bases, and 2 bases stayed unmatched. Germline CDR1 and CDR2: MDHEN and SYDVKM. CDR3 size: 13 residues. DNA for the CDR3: TGTGCCAGCGGGACTAGCGGGAGCGACGAGCAGTACTTC. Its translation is CASGTSGSDEQYF.

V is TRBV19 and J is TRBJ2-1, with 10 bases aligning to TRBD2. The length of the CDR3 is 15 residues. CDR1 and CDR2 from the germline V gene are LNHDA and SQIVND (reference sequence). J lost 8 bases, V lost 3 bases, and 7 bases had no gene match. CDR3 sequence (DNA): TGTGCCAGTAGTATCGGGCTAGCGGGAGTATATGAGCAGTTCTTC. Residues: CASSIGLAGVYEQFF.

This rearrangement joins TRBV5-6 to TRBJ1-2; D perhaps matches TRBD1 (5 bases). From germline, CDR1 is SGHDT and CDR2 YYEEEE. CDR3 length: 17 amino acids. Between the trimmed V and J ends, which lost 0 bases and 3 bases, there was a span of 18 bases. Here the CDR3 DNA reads TGTGCCAGCAGCTTGGCAGGGTCGGGAGATATTGACTATGGCTACACCTTC. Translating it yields CASSLAGSGDIDYGYTF.

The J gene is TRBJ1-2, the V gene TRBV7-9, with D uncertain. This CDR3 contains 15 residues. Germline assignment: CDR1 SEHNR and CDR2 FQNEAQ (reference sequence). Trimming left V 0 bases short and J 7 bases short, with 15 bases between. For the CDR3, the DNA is TGTGCCAGCAGCTTAGCTTACGGCCCAGGCCGTGGCTACACCTTC. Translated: CASSLAYGPGRGYTF. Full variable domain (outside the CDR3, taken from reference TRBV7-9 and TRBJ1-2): DTGVSQNPRHKITKRGQNVTFRCDPISEHNRLYWYRQTLGQGPEFLTYFQNEAQLEKSRLLSDRFSAERPKGSFSTLEIQRTEQGDSAMYLCASSLAYGPGRGYTFGSGTRLTVV.

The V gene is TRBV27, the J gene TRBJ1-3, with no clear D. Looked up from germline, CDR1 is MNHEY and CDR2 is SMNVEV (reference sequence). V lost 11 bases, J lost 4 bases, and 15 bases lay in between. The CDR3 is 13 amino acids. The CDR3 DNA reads TGTGCCTACGGCCGGGGAGCCGGAAACACCATATATTTT. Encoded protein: CAYGRGAGNTIYF.

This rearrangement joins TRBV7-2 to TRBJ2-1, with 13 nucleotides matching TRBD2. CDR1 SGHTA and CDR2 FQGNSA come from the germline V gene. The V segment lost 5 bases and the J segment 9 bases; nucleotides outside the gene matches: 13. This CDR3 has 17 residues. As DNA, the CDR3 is TGTGCCAGCAGCCCAACGGGCACTAGCGGGAGGGCCGCTGAGCAGTTCTTC. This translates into CASSPTGTSGRAAEQFF. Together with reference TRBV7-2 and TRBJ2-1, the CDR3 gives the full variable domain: GAGVSQSPSNKVTEKGKDVELRCDPISGHTALYWYRQSLGQGLEFLIYFQGNSAPDKSGLPSDRFSAERTGGSVSTLTIQRTQQEDSAVYLCASSPTGTSGRAAEQFFGPGTRLTVL.

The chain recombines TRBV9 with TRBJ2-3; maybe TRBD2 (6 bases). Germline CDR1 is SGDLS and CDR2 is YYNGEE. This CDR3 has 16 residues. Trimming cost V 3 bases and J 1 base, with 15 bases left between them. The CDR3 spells CASSAGVGDRTDTQYF. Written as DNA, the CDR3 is TGTGCCAGCAGCGCGGGAGTAGGGGACCGCACAGATACGCAGTATTTT.

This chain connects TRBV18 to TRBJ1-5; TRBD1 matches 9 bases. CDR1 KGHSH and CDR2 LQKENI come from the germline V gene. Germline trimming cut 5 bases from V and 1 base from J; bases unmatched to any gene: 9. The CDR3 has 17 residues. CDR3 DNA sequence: TGTGCCAGCTCAAGGGACAGGGAGATATCGAGCAATCAGCCCCAGCATTTT. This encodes CASSRDREISSNQPQHF.

In nucleotides, the CDR3 is TGTGCCAGCAGCTTAGATAGCGGAGTCTCCTACAATGAGCAGTTCTTC. Residues: CASSLDSGVSYNEQFF. The chain uses TRBV7-2 and TRBJ2-1; D possibly corresponds to TRBD2 (6 bases). From germline, CDR1 is SGHTA and CDR2 FQGNSA. The V end was cut by 1 base, the J end by 0 bases, with 10 bases between. CDR3 size: 16 residues.

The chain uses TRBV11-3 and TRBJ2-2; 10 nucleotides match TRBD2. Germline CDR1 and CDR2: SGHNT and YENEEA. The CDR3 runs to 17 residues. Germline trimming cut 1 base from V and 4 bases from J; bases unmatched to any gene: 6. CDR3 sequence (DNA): TGTGCCAGCAGCTTAGGCCTAGCGGGAGTCGGCACCGGGGAGCTGTTTTTT. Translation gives CASSLGLAGVGTGELFF.

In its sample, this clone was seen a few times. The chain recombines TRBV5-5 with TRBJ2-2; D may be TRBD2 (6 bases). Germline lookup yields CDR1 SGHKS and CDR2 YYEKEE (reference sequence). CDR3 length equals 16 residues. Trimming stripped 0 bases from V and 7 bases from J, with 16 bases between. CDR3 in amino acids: CASSLGAGRLDGELFF. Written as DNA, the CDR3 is TGTGCCAGCAGCTTGGGGGCGGGACGTTTAGACGGGGAGCTGTTTTTT.

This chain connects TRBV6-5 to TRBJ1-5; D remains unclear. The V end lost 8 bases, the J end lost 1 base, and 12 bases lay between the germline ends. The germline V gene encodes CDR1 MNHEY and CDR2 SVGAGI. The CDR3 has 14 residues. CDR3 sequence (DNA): TGTGCCAGCGGCCCGGGAGGGAGCAATCAGCCCCAGCATTTT. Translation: CASGPGGSNQPQHF.

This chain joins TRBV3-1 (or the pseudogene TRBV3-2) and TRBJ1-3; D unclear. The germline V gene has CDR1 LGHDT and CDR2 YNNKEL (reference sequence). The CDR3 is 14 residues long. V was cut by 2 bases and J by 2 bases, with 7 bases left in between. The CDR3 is CASSQTETGNTIYF. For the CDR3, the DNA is TGTGCCAGCAGCCAAACGGAGACTGGAAACACCATATATTTT.

As DNA, the CDR3 is TGTGCCAGCAGCCAAGGACTAGCGGGAGGCGAGCAGTACTTC. It encodes CASSQGLAGGEQYF. The genes are TRBV6-5 and TRBJ2-7; the match to TRBD2 covers 14 bases. Trimming cost V 6 bases and J 6 bases; bases outside gene matches: 4. This CDR3 has 14 amino acids. CDR1 and CDR2 from the germline V gene are MNHEY and SVGAGI.

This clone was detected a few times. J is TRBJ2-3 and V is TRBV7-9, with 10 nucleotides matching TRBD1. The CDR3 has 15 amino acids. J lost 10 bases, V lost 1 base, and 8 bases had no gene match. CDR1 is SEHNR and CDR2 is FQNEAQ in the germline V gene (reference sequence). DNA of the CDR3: TGTGCCAGCAGCTTAGGGGGACAGGGGATTCGGGCGCAGTATTTT. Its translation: CASSLGGQGIRAQYF.

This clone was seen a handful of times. DNA of the CDR3: TGTGCCAGCAGCGCCGTGTCCGGGGATGAAGCTTTCTTT. As protein: CASSAVSGDEAFF. V usage is TRBV7-3 and J usage is TRBJ1-1; D unresolved. The CDR3 extends over 13 amino acids. The V end was cut by 5 bases, the J end by 7 bases, with 14 bases between. CDR1 is SGHTA, CDR2 FQGTGA, per germline.

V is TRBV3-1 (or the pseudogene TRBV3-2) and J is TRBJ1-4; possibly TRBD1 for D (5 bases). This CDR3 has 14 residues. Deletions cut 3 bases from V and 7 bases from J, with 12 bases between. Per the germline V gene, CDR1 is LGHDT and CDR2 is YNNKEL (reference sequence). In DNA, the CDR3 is TGTGCCAGCAGCCAGGGGGAGGACGGTGAAAAACTGTTTTTT. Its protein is CASSQGEDGEKLFF.

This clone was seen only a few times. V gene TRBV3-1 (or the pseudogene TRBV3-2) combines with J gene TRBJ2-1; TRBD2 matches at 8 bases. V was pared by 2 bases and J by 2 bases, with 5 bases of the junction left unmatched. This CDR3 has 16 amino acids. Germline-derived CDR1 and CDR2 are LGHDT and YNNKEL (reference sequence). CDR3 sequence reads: CASSQTSGGPYNEQFF. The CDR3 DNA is TGTGCCAGCAGCCAAACTAGCGGAGGACCCTACAATGAGCAGTTCTTC.

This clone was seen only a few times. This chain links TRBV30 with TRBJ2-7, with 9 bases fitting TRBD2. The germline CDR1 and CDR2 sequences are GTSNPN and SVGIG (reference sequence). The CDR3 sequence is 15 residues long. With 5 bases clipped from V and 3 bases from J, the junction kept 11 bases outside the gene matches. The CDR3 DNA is TGTGCCTGGGCACTCGGGACTAGCAGCTACTACGAGCAGTACTTC. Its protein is CAWALGTSSYYEQYF.

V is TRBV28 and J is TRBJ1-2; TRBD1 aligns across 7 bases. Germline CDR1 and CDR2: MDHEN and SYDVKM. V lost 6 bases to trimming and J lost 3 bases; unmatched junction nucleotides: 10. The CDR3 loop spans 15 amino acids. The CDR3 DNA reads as TGTGCCAGCAGCAATTCTCCCGGGACAGACTATGGCTACACCTTC. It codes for CASSNSPGTDYGYTF.

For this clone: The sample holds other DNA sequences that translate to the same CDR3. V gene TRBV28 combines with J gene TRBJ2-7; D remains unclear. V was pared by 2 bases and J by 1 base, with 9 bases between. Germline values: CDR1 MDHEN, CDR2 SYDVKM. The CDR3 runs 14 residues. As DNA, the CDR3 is TGTGCCAGCAGTTTAACGAGCCGATCCTACGAGCAGTACTTC. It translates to CASSLTSRSYEQYF.

The DNA of the CDR3 is TGTGCCAGCAGTTTAGGGGGACAGGGTTTACCCCACAGTAGTGGCTACACCTTC. This translates into CASSLGGQGLPHSSGYTF. The V gene is TRBV27, the J gene TRBJ1-2, with 9 positions matching TRBD1. Germline V gives CDR1 MNHEY, CDR2 SMNVEV (reference sequence). CDR3 length: 18 amino acids. Trimming at V came to 2 bases and at J to 7 bases, leaving 17 bases not matched to a gene.